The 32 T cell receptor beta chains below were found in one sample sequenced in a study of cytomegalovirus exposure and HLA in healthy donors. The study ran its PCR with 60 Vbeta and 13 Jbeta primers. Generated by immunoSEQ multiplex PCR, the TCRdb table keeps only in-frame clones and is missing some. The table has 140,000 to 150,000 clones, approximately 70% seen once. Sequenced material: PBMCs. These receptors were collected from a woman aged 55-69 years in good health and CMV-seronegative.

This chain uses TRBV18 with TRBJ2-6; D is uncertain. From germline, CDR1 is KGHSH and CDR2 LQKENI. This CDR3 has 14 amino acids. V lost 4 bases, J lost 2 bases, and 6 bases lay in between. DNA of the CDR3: TGTGCCAGCTCACGCGAGGCTGGGGCCAACGTCCTGACTTTC. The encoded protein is CASSREAGANVLTF.

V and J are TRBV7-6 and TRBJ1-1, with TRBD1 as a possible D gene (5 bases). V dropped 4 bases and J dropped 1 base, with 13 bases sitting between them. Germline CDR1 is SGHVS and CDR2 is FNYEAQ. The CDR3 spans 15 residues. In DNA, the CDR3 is TGTGCCAGCAGCTCCTCCGGGGGGGGGAACACTGAAGCTTTCTTT. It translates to CASSSSGGGNTEAFF.

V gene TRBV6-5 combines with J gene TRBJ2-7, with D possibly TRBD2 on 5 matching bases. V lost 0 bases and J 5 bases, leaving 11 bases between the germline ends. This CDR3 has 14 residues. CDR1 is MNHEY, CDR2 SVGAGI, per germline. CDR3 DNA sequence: TGTGCCAGCAGTTACTCTATAGGGCGGGACGAGCAGTACTTC. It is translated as CASSYSIGRDEQYF.

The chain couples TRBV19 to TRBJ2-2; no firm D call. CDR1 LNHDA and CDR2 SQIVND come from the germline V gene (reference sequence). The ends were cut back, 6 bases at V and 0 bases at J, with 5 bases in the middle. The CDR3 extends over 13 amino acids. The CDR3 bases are TGTGCCAGTAGCGGAGCGAACACCGGGGAGCTGTTTTTT. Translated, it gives CASSGANTGELFF.

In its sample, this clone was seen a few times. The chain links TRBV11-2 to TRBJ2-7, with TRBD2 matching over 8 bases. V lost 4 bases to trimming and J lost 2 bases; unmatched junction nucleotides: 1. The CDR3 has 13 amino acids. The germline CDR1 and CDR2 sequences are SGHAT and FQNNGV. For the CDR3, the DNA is TGTGCCAGCAGCTCGGGACTAGCCTACGAGCAGTACTTC. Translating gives CASSSGLAYEQYF. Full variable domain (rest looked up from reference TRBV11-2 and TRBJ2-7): EAGVAQSPRYKIIEKRQSVAFWCNPISGHATLYWYQQILGQGPKLLIQFQNNGVVDDSQLPKDRFSAERLKGVDSTLKIQPAKLEDSAVYLCASSSGLAYEQYFGPGTRLTVT.

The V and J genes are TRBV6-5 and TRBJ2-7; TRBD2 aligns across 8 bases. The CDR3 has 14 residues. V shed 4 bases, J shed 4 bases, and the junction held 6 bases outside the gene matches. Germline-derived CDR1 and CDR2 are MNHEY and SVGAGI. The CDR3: CASSSPGGAYEQYF. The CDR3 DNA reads TGTGCCAGCAGTTCGCCGGGGGGGGCTTACGAGCAGTACTTC.

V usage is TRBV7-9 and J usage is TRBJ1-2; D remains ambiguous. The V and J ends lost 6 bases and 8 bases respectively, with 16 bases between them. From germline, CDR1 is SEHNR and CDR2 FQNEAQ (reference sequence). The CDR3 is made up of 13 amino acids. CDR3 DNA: TGTGCCAGCAGTTCTAACAAGGGAGGGGGCTACACCTTC. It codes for CASSSNKGGGYTF.

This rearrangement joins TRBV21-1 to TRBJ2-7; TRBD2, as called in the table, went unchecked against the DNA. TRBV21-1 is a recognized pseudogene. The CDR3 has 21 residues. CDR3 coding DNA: TGTGCCAGCGACCGGGACAGGGCCCCGGGACTAGCGGGAGAGCGCTCCTACGAGCAGTACTTC. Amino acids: CASDRDRAPGLAGERSYEQYF.

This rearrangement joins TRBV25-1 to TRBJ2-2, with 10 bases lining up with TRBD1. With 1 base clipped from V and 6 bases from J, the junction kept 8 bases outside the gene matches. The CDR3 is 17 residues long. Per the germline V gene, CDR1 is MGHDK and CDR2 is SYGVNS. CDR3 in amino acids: CASSESGQGERAGELFF. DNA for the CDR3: TGTGCCAGCAGTGAATCCGGACAGGGGGAGCGCGCCGGGGAGCTGTTTTTT.

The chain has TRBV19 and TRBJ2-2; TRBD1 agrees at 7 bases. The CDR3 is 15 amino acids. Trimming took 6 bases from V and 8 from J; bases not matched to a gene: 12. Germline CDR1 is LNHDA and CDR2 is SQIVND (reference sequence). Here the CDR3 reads CASSGTARLGGELFF. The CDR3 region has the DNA TGTGCCAGTAGCGGGACAGCCCGGCTGGGGGGGGAGCTGTTTTTT.

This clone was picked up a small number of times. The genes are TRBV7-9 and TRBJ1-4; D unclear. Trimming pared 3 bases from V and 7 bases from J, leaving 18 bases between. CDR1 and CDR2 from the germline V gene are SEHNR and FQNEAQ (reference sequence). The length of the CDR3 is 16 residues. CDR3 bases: TGTGCCAGCAGCTTTCCGGGGTCTGGGATAGGTGAAAAACTGTTTTTT. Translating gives CASSFPGSGIGEKLFF.

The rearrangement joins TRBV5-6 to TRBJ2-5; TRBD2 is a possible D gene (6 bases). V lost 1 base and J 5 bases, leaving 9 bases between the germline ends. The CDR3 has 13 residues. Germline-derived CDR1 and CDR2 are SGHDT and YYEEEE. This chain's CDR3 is CASSLSGWETQYF. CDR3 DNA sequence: TGTGCCAGCAGCTTGAGCGGGTGGGAGACCCAGTACTTC.

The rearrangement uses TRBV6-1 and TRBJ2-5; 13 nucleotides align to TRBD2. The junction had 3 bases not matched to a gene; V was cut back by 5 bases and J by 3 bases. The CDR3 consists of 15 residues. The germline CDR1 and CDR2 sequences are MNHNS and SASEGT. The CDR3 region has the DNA TGTGCCAGCAGTTCCGGACTAGCGGGGGAAGAGACCCAGTACTTC. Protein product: CASSSGLAGEETQYF.

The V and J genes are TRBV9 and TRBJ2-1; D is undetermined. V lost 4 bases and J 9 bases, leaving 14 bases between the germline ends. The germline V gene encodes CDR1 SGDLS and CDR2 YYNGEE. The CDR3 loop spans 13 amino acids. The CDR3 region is CASSSRLVGEQFF. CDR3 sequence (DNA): TGTGCCAGCAGCTCAAGGCTAGTTGGTGAGCAGTTCTTC.

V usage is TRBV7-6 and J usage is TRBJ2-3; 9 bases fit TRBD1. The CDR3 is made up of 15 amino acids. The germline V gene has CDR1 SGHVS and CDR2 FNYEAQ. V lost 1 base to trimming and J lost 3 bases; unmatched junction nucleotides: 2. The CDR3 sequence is CASSLGQGGTDTQYF. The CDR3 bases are TGTGCCAGCAGCTTAGGACAGGGGGGTACAGATACGCAGTATTTT.

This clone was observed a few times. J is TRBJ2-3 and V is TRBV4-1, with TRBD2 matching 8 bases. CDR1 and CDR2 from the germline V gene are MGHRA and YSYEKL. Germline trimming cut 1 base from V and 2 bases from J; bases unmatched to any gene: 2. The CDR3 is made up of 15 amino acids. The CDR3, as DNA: TGCGCCAGCAGCCAAGCGCGGGGGGCCACAGATACGCAGTATTTT. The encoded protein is CASSQARGATDTQYF.

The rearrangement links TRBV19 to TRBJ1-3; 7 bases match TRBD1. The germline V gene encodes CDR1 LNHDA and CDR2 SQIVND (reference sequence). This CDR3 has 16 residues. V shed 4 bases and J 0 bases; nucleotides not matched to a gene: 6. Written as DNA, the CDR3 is TGTGCCAGTAGTACCCAGGACAGGATCTCTGGAAACACCATATATTTT. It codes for CASSTQDRISGNTIYF.

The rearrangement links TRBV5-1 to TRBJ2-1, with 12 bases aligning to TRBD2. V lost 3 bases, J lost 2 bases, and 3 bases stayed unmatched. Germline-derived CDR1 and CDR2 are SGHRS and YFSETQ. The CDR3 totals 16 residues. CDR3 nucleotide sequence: TGCGCCAGCAGCTCTGGACTAGCGGGGACCTACAATGAGCAGTTCTTC. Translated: CASSSGLAGTYNEQFF.

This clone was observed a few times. CDR3: CASSYDRVNTEAFF. The DNA of the CDR3 is TGTGCCAGCAGTTACGACAGGGTGAACACTGAAGCTTTCTTT. V and J are TRBV6-5 and TRBJ1-1, with 7 bases aligning to TRBD1. Germline lookup yields CDR1 MNHEY and CDR2 SVGAGI. J lost 0 bases, V lost 2 bases, and 0 bases had no gene match. CDR3 length: 14 amino acids.

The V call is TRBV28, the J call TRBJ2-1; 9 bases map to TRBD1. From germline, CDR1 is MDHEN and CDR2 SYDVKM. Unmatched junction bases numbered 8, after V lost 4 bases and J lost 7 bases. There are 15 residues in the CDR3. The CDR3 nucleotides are TGTGCCAGCAGTTCTTCCGGGACAGGGAGGAATGAGCAGTTCTTC. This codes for CASSSSGTGRNEQFF. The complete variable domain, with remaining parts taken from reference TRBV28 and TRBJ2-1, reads DVKVTQSSRYLVKRTGEKVFLECVQDMDHENMFWYRQDPGLGLRLIYFSYDVKMKEKGDIPEGYSVSREKKERFSLILESASTNQTSMYLCASSSSGTGRNEQFFGPGTRLTVL.

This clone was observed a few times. The CDR3 DNA is TGTGCCAGCAGTTTCCAGCGTAGACCCACCGGGGAGCTGTTTTTT. This encodes CASSFQRRPTGELFF. The V gene is TRBV6-5, the J gene TRBJ2-2; D not resolved. Germline V gene data show CDR1 as MNHEY and CDR2 as SVGAGI. The CDR3 spans 15 residues. V lost 4 bases and J lost 4, with 13 bases in between.

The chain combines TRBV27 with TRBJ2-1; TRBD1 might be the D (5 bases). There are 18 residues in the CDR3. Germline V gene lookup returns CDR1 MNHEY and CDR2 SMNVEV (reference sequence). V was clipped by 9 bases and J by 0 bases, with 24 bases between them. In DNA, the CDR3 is TGTGCCAGTGCCCTCTTGGGGCTTCGCCTAAGCTCCTACAATGAGCAGTTCTTC. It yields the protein CASALLGLRLSSYNEQFF.

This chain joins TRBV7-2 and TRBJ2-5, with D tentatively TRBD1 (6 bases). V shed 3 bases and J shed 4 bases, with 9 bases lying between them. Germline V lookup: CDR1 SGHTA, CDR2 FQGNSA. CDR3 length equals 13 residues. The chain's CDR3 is CASSFGGRETQYF. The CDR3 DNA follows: TGTGCCAGCAGCTTTGGGGGCCGAGAGACCCAGTACTTC.

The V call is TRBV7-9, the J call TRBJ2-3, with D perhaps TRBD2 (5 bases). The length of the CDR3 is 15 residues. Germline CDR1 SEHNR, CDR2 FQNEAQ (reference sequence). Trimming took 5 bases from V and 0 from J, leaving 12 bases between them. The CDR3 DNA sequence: TGTGCCAGCAGCGCGGACTGGCGCAGCACAGATACGCAGTATTTT. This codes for CASSADWRSTDTQYF.

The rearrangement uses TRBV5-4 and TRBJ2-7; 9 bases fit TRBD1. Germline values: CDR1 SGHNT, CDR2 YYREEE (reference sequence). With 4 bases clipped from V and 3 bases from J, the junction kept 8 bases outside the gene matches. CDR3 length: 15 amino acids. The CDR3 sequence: CASSRPDRGGYEQYF. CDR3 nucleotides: TGTGCCAGCAGCCGACCGGACAGGGGTGGCTACGAGCAGTACTTC. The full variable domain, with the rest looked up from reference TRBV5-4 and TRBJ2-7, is ETGVTQSPTHLIKTRGQQVTLRCSSQSGHNTVSWYQQALGQGPQFIFQYYREEENGRGNFPPRFSGLQFPNYSSELNVNALELDDSALYLCASSRPDRGGYEQYFGPGTRLTVT.

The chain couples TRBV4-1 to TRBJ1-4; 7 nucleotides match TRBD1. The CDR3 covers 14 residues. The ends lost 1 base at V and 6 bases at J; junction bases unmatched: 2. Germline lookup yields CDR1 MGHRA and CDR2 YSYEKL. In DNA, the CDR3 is TGCGCCAGCAGCCAAGGCCAGGGGGATGAAAAACTGTTTTTT. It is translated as CASSQGQGDEKLFF.

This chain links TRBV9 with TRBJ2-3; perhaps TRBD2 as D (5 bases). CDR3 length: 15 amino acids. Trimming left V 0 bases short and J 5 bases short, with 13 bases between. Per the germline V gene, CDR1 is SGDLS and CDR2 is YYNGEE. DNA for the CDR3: TGTGCCAGCAGCGTAGGGGTTAGCGCTAGAGATACGCAGTATTTT. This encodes CASSVGVSARDTQYF.

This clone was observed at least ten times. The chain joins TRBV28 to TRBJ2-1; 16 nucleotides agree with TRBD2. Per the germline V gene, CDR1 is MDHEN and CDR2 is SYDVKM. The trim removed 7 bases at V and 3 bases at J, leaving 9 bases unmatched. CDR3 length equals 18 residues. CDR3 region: CASISSGTSGRGYNEQFF. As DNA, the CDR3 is TGTGCCAGCATCTCTTCCGGGACTAGCGGGAGGGGCTACAATGAGCAGTTCTTC.

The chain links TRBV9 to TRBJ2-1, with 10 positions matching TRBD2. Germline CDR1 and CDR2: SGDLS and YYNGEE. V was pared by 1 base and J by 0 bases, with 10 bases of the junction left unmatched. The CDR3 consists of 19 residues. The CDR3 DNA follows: TGTGCCAGCAGCGTAAGTCCAGCGGGAGGGTTTAGCTCCTACAATGAGCAGTTCTTC. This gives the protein CASSVSPAGGFSSYNEQFF.

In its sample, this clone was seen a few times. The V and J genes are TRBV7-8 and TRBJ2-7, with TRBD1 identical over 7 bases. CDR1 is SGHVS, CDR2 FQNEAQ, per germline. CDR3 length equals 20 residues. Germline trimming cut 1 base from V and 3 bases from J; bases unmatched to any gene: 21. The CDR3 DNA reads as TGTGCCAGCAGCTTAGACAGGGGCCCTCGTCTGGGAGAGGGGTTCTACGAGCAGTACTTC. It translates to CASSLDRGPRLGEGFYEQYF.

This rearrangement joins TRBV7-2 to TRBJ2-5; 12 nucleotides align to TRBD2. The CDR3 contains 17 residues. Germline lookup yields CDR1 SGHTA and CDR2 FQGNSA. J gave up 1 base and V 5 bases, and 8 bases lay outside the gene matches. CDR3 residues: CASSPRTSGAAQETQYF. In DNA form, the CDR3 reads TGTGCCAGCAGCCCCAGGACTAGCGGGGCGGCCCAAGAGACCCAGTACTTC.

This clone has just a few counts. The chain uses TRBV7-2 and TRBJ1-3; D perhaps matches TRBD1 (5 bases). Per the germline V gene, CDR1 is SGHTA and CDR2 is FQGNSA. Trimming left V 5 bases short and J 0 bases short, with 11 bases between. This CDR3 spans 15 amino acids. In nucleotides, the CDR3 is TGTGCCAGCAGCCCCATACAGGTCTCTGGAAACACCATATATTTT. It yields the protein CASSPIQVSGNTIYF.